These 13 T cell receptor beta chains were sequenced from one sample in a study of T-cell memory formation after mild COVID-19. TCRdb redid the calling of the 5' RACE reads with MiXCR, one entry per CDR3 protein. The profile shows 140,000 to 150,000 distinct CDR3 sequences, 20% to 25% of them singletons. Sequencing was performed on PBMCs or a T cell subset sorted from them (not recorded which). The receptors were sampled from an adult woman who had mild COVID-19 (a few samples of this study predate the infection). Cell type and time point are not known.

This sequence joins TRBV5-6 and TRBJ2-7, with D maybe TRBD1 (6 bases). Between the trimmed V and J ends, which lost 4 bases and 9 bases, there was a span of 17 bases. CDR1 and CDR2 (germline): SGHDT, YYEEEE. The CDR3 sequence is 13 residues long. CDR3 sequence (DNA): TGTGCCAGCAGCAACTTACAGGGAGTTGGGCAGTACTTC. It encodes CASSNLQGVGQYF.

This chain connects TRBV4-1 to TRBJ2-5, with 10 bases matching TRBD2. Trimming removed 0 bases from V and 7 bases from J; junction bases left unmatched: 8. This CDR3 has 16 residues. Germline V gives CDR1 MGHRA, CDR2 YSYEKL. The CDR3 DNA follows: TGCGCCAGCAGCCAAGAACCGACTAGCGGGCTTGGGACCCAGTACTTC. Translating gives CASSQEPTSGLGTQYF.

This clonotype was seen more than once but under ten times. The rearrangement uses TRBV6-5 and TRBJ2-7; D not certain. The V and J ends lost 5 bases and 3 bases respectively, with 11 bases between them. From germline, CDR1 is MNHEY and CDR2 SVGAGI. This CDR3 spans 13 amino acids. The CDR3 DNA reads TGTGCCAGCAGTCCCGTGACGGGCTACGAGCAGTACTTC. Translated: CASSPVTGYEQYF.

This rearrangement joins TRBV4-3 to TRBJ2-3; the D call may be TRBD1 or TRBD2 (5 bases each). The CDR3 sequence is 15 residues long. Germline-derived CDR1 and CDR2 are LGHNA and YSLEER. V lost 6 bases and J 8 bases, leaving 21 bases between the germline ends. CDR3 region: CASSPPGPAYGTQYF. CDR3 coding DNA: TGCGCCAGCAGTCCCCCGGGGCCCGCCTATGGTACGCAGTATTTT.

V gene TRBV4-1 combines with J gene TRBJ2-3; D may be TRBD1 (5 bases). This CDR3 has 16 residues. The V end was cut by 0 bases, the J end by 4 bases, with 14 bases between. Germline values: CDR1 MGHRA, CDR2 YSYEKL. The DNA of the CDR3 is TGCGCCAGCAGCCAAGATCATCAGGGTGGCGCAGATACGCAGTATTTT. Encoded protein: CASSQDHQGGADTQYF.

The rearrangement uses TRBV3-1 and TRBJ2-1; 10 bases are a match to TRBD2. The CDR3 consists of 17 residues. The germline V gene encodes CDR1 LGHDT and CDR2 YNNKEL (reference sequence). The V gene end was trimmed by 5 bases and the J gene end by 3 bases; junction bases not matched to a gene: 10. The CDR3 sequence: CASSGGTSVGDYNEQFF. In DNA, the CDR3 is TGTGCCAGCAGCGGCGGGACTAGCGTGGGGGACTACAATGAGCAGTTCTTC.

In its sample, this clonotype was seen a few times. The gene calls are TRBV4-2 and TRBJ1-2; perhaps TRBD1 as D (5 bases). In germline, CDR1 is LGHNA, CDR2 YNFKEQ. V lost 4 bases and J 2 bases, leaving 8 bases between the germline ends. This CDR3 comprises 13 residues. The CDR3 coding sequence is TGTGCCAGCAGCCCCAGGGTGAACTATGGCTACACCTTC. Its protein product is CASSPRVNYGYTF.

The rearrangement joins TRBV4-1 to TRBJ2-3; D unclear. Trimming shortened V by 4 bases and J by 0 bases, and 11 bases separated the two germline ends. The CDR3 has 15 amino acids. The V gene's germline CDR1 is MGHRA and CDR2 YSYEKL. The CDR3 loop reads CASSRTPGSTDTQYF. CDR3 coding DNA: TGCGCCAGCAGCCGCACCCCCGGTAGCACAGATACGCAGTATTTT.

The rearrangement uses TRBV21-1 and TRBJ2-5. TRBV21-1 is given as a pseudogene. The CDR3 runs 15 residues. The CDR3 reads CASSKVAGSQETQYF. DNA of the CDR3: TGTGCCAGCAGCAAGGTTGCTGGGTCCCAAGAGACCCAGTACTTC.

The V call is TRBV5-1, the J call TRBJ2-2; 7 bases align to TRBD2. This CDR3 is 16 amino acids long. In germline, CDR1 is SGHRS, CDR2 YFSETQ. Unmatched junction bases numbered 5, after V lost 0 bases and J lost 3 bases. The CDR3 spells CASSLGASGYTGELFF. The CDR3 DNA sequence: TGCGCCAGCAGCTTGGGGGCTAGCGGCTACACCGGGGAGCTGTTTTTT.

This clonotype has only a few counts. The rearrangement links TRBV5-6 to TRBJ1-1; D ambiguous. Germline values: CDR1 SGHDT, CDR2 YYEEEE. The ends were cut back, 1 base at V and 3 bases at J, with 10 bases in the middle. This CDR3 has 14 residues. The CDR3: CASSLIAVYTEAFF. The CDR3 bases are TGTGCCAGCAGCTTGATTGCCGTGTACACTGAAGCTTTCTTT.

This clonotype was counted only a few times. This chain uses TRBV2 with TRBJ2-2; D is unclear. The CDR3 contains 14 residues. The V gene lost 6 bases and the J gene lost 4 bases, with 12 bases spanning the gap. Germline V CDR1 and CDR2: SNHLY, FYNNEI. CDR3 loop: CASRISDGTGELFF. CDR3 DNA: TGTGCCAGCAGAATCTCGGACGGCACCGGGGAGCTGTTTTTT.

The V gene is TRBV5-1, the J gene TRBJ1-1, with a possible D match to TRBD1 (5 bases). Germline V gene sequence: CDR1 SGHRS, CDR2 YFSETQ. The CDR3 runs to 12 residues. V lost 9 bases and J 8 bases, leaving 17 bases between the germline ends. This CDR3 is CATTGGGGEAFF. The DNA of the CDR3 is TGCGCCACTACCGGGGGGGGTGGCGAAGCTTTCTTT.